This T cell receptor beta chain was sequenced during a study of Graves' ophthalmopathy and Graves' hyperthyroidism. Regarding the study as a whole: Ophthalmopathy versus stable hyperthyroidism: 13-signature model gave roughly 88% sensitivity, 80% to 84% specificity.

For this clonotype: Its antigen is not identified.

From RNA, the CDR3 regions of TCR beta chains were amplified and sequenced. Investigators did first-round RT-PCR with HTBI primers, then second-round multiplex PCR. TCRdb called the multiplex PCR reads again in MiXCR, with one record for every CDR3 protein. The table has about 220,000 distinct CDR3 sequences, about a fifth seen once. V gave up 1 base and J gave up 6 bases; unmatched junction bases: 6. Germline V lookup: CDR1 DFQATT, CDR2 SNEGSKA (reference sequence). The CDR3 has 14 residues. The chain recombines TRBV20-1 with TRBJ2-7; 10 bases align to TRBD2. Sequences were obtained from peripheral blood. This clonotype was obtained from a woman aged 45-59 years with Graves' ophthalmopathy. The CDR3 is CSARATSGIGEQYF. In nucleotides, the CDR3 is TGCAGTGCTAGAGCTACTAGCGGGATAGGCGAGCAGTACTTC.